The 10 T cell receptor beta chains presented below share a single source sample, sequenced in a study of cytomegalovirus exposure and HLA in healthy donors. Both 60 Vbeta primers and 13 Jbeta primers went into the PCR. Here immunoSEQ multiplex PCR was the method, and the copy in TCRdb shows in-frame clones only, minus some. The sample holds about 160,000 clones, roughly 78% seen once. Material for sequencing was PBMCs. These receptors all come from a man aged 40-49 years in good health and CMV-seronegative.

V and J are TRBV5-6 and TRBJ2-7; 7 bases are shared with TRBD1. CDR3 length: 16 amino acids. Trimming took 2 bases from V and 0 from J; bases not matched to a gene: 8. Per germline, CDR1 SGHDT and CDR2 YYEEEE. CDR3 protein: CASSFATGLLSYEQYF. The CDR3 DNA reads TGTGCCAGCAGCTTTGCGACAGGGTTACTCTCCTACGAGCAGTACTTC.

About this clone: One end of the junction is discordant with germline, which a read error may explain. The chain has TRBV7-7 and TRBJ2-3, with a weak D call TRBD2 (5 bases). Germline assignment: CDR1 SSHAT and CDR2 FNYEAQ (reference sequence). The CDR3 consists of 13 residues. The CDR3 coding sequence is TGTGCTAGCAGCTTAGGACTCGCAGATACGCAGTATTTT. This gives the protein CASSLGLADTQYF.

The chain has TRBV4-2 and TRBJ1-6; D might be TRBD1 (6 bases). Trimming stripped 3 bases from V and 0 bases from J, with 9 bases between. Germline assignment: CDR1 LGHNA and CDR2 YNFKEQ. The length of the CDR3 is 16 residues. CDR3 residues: CASSQRGSSYNSPLHF. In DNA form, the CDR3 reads TGTGCCAGCAGCCAGAGGGGGAGCTCCTATAATTCACCCCTCCACTTT.

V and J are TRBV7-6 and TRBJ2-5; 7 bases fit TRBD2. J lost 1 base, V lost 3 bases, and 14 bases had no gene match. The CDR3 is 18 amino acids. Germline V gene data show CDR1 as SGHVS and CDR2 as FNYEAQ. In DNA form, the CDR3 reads TGTGCCAGCAGCTTTCCTATCGGTCAAGCGGGATTCCAAGAGACCCAGTACTTC. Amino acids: CASSFPIGQAGFQETQYF.

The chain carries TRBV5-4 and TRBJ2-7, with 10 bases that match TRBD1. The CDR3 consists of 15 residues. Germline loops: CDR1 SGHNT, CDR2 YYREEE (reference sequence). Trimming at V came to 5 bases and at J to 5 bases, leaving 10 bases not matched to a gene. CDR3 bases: TGTGCCAGCAGTCCCCTGGGGACAGGGGTGCACGAGCAGTACTTC. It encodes CASSPLGTGVHEQYF. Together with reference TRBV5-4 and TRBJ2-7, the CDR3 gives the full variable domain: ETGVTQSPTHLIKTRGQQVTLRCSSQSGHNTVSWYQQALGQGPQFIFQYYREEENGRGNFPPRFSGLQFPNYSSELNVNALELDDSALYLCASSPLGTGVHEQYFGPGTRLTVT.

Written as DNA, the CDR3 is TGTGCCAGCAGTGAAGCTGGGACAGGGCCGCAGTATTTT. Residues: CASSEAGTGPQYF. This chain uses TRBV6-1 with TRBJ2-3, with TRBD1 matching 9 bases. The CDR3 loop spans 13 amino acids. Germline V CDR1 and CDR2: MNHNS, SASEGT. The junction had 2 bases not matched to a gene; V was cut back by 0 bases and J by 10 bases.

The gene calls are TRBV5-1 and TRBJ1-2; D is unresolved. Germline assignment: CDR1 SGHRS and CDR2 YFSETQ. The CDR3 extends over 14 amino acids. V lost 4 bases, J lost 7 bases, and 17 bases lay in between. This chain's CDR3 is CASSVQVGEGGYTF. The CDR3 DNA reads TGCGCCAGCAGCGTGCAGGTCGGGGAAGGTGGCTACACCTTC.

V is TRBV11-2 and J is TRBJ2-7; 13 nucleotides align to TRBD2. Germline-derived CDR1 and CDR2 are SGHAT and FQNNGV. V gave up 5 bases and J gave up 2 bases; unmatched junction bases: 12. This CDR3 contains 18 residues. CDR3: CASSPSTSGRAVAYEQYF. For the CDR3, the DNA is TGTGCCAGCAGCCCCTCAACTAGCGGGAGGGCCGTGGCCTACGAGCAGTACTTC.

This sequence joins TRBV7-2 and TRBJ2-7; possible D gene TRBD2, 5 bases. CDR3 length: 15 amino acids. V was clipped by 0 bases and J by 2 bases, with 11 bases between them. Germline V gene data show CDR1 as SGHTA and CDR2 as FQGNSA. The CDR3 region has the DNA TGTGCCAGCAGCTTAGCTCCGGGGAGTCCCTACGAGCAGTACTTC. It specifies CASSLAPGSPYEQYF.

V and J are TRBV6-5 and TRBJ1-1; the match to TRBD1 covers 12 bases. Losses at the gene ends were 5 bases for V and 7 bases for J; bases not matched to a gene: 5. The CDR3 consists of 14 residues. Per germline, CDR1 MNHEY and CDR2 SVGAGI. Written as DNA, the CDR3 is TGTGCCAGCAGTCGGCGGGACAGGGGGCTTGAAGCTTTCTTT. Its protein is CASSRRDRGLEAFF.